This T cell receptor beta chain was observed in a study of T-cell memory formation after mild COVID-19. V lost 5 bases to trimming and J lost 4 bases, with 11 bases between them. Germline-derived CDR1 and CDR2 are DFQATT and SNEGSKA (reference sequence). This CDR3 spans 12 amino acids. TCRdb redid the calling of the 5' RACE reads with MiXCR, one entry per CDR3 protein. The table lists tens of thousands of distinct CDR3 sequences, 6% to 8% of them singletons. This receptor was taken from a man between 18 and 35 years old who had mild COVID-19 (a few samples of this study predate the infection). Cell type and time point are not known. V and J are TRBV20-1 and TRBJ2-5; D may be TRBD1 (6 bases). The sample was PBMCs or a T cell subset sorted from them (not recorded which). The CDR3 DNA is TGCAGTGCTTCTACAGGGTTAGAGACCCAGTACTTC. This encodes CSASTGLETQYF.